This T cell receptor beta chain was retrieved from a study of regulatory T cells in long-lasting Graves disease. Arm-PCR with iRepertoire HTBI primers amplified the CDR3 regions for these TCR beta libraries. TCRdb redid the calling of the multiplex PCR reads with MiXCR, one entry per CDR3 protein. Of some 250,000 distinct CDR3 sequences listed, around 19% are singletons. Time point here: newly diagnosed GD, antithyroid drugs for less than 3 months. With RNA extracted from PBMCs as input, the TCR library was made. This clonotype was observed many times. The CDR3 is made up of 14 amino acids. V was shortened by 0 bases and J by 5 bases, with 10 bases between the two germline ends. Germline V gene lookup returns CDR1 MNHEY and CDR2 SMNVEV (reference sequence). This sample also appeared in a second study, on T cells in Graves' hyperthyroidism and ophthalmopathy.

This chain links TRBV27 with TRBJ1-2, with D tentatively TRBD1 (6 bases). The clonotype comes from a woman aged 25 to 39 with Graves disease. The starting material was peripheral blood mononuclear cells (PBMCs), obtained at new diagnosis, from a patient treated with antithyroid drugs. In DNA, the CDR3 is TGTGCCAGCAGTTTATCCCGACAGGCTTATGGCTACACCTTC. It yields the protein CASSLSRQAYGYTF.